The 5 T cell receptor beta chains presented below share a single source sample, sequenced in a study of blood T cell repertoires in COVID-19. Sequencing was performed with immunoSEQ multiplex PCR; in TCRdb, only in-frame clones are kept and a portion is missing. Among about 54,000 clones listed, about nine tenths were seen once. Sample: peripheral blood. The receptors were sampled from a human donor in a cohort sampled during active COVID-19.

The chain couples TRBV24-1 to TRBJ1-5, with 8 nucleotides matching TRBD1. V gave up 4 bases and J gave up 0 bases; unmatched junction bases: 4. Germline lookup yields CDR1 KGHDR and CDR2 SFDVKD. CDR3 length: 16 residues. CDR3: CATSDHRGDSNQPQHF. Here the CDR3 DNA reads TGTGCCACCAGTGACCACAGGGGGGATAGCAATCAGCCCCAGCATTTT.

V is TRBV27 and J is TRBJ2-2; 8 bases align to TRBD1. This CDR3 is built from 16 residues. The germline CDR1 and CDR2 sequences are MNHEY and SMNVEV (reference sequence). The J segment lost 4 bases and the V segment lost 1 base, leaving 5 bases of the junction unmatched. This chain's CDR3 is CASSLFQGAGTGELFF. The CDR3 region has the DNA TGTGCCAGCAGTTTATTCCAGGGGGCGGGCACCGGGGAGCTGTTTTTT.

The rearrangement joins TRBV11-2 to TRBJ2-5; TRBD1 aligns across 9 bases. This CDR3 spans 16 amino acids. CDR1 is SGHAT, CDR2 FQNNGV, per germline. V trimming: 6 bases; J trimming: 2 bases; junction bases outside the gene matches: 10. CDR3 loop: CASRGWIGTGQETQYF. The CDR3, as DNA: TGTGCCAGCAGGGGGTGGATCGGGACAGGGCAAGAGACCCAGTACTTC.

This chain uses TRBV28 with TRBJ2-7, with 11 bases lining up with TRBD2. The V gene end was trimmed by 6 bases and the J gene end by 4 bases; junction bases not matched to a gene: 5. The CDR3 contains 14 residues. CDR1 and CDR2 (germline): MDHEN, SYDVKM. CDR3 protein: CASRNSGRDYEQYF. The CDR3 coding sequence is TGTGCCAGCAGAAATAGCGGGAGGGATTACGAGCAGTACTTC.

The V call is TRBV10-3, the J call TRBJ2-1; 8 bases fit TRBD2. The CDR3 contains 13 residues. The germline V gene has CDR1 ENHRY and CDR2 SYGVKD. V lost 3 bases, J lost 6 bases, and 1 base stayed unmatched. The CDR3 sequence: CAISDGTSNEQFF. The CDR3 region has the DNA TGTGCCATCAGTGACGGGACTAGCAATGAGCAGTTCTTC.